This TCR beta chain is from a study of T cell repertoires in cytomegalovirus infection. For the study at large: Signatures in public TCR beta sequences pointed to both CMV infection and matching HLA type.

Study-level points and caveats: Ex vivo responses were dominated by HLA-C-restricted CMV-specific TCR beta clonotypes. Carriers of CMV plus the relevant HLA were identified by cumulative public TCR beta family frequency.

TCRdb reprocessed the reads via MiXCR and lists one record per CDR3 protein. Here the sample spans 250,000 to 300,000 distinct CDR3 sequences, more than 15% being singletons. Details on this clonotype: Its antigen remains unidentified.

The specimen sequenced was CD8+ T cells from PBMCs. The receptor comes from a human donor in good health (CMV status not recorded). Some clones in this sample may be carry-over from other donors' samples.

The CDR3 DNA follows: TGCGCCAGCAGCCAAGAAGCGGCGGCTACTGCGATGAACACTGAAGCTTTCTTT. Residues: CASSQEAAATAMNTEAFF. V is TRBV4-1 and J is TRBJ1-1; D not resolved. Looked up from germline, CDR1 is MGHRA and CDR2 is YSYEKL. The CDR3 is 18 amino acids. Between the trimmed V and J ends, which lost 0 bases and 0 bases, there was a span of 17 bases.